The 15 T cell receptor beta chains presented below share a single source sample, sequenced in a study of T cells in tuberculosis. Sequencing was performed with immunoSEQ multiplex PCR; in TCRdb, only in-frame clones are kept and a portion is missing. The repertoire includes tens of thousands of clones, almost 97% of them detected once, and 6.2% sits in the top ten. The sequencing input was PBMCs. The receptors were sampled from a donor aged 10 to 29 with latent tuberculosis or without tuberculosis infection.

The chain combines TRBV11-3 with TRBJ2-1; tentative D call: TRBD2 (5 bases). Trimming removed 0 bases from V and 1 base from J, with 7 bases in between. The CDR3 runs to 15 residues. CDR1 SGHNT and CDR2 YENEEA come from the germline V gene. The CDR3 sequence: CASSLDRGSYNEQFF. The CDR3 nucleotides are TGTGCCAGCAGCTTAGATCGCGGGTCCTACAATGAGCAGTTCTTC. The full variable domain, rest sourced from reference TRBV11-3 and TRBJ2-1, is EAGVVQSPRYKIIEKKQPVAFWCNPISGHNTLYWYLQNLGQGPELLIRYENEEAVDDSQLPKDRFSAERLKGVDSTLKIQPAELGDSAVYLCASSLDRGSYNEQFFGPGTRLTVL.

The V gene is TRBV9, the J gene TRBJ1-2, with D unresolved. Germline V gene lookup returns CDR1 SGDLS and CDR2 YYNGEE. The CDR3 spans 15 residues. The V gene lost 2 bases and the J gene lost 5 bases, with 16 bases spanning the gap. The DNA of the CDR3 is TGTGCCAGCAGCGTTATGCCTTCAGGTGCATATGGCTACACCTTC. It translates to CASSVMPSGAYGYTF.

The J gene is TRBJ2-1, the V gene TRBV6-4, with 10 nucleotides matching TRBD2. CDR1 is MRHNA and CDR2 is SNTAGT in the germline V gene. V lost 6 bases, J lost 5 bases, and 19 bases stayed unmatched. This CDR3 has 19 amino acids. CDR3 sequence: CASSPQLLVTSGVNNEQFF. CDR3 coding DNA: TGTGCCAGCAGCCCCCAACTACTGGTAACTAGCGGGGTTAACAATGAGCAGTTCTTC.

J is TRBJ1-5 and V is TRBV27; no clear D. Per germline, CDR1 MNHEY and CDR2 SMNVEV (reference sequence). CDR3 length equals 14 residues. V was shortened by 5 bases and J by 5 bases, with 13 bases between the two germline ends. The CDR3 nucleotides are TGTGCCAGCAGTACCTCCGAGGCGGATCAGCCCCAGCATTTT. It yields the protein CASSTSEADQPQHF.

The chain links TRBV5-1 to TRBJ2-2, with TRBD1 matching 8 bases. This CDR3 has 17 residues. The germline V gene encodes CDR1 SGHRS and CDR2 YFSETQ. With 4 bases clipped from V and 7 bases from J, the junction kept 15 bases outside the gene matches. The CDR3 DNA sequence: TGCGCCAGCAGCCCGGACCCCTGGACAGGGAGAGACGGGGAGCTGTTTTTT. Residues: CASSPDPWTGRDGELFF.

The chain is built from TRBV10-1 and TRBJ2-3; no firm D call. CDR1 and CDR2 (germline): WNHNN, SYGVQD (reference sequence). The CDR3 is 14 amino acids. Trimming pared 3 bases from V and 4 bases from J, leaving 11 bases between. CDR3 residues: CASSDRLAPDTQYF. CDR3 DNA sequence: TGCGCCAGCAGTGATAGACTGGCCCCAGATACGCAGTATTTT.

V gene TRBV6-1 combines with J gene TRBJ2-7; 7 bases are a match to TRBD1. From germline, CDR1 is MNHNS and CDR2 SASEGT. CDR3 length: 15 amino acids. Losses at the gene ends were 5 bases for V and 5 bases for J; bases not matched to a gene: 12. The CDR3 sequence: CASSPMGQILDEQYF. The CDR3 DNA reads as TGTGCCAGCAGTCCTATGGGACAGATCCTTGACGAGCAGTACTTC.

V usage is TRBV27 and J usage is TRBJ2-1; D unresolved. The V end lost 3 bases, the J end lost 7 bases, and 7 bases lay between the germline ends. Germline V gene data show CDR1 as MNHEY and CDR2 as SMNVEV (reference sequence). The CDR3 sequence is 12 residues long. The CDR3 sequence is CASSFGANEQFF. DNA for the CDR3: TGTGCCAGCAGTTTTGGTGCGAATGAGCAGTTCTTC.

The chain recombines TRBV5-4 with TRBJ1-2, with D unclear. With 2 bases removed from V and 4 bases from J, the gap between germline ends came to 15 bases. The germline gives CDR1 SGHNT, CDR2 YYREEE (reference sequence). There are 15 residues in the CDR3. The CDR3 bases are TGTGCCAGCAGCTTAGGTTTTGGGAGAGTCTATGGCTACACCTTC. Translating it yields CASSLGFGRVYGYTF.

The chain combines TRBV9 with TRBJ1-1, with TRBD1 identical over 8 bases. V trimming: 3 bases; J trimming: 8 bases; junction bases outside the gene matches: 3. This CDR3 region has 12 residues. Germline lookup yields CDR1 SGDLS and CDR2 YYNGEE. This CDR3 is CASSAGGAEAFF. For the CDR3, the DNA is TGTGCCAGCAGCGCAGGGGGCGCCGAAGCTTTCTTT. Full variable domain (outside the CDR3, taken from reference TRBV9 and TRBJ1-1): DSGVTQTPKHLITATGQRVTLRCSPRSGDLSVYWYQQSLDQGLQFLIQYYNGEERAKGNILERFSAQQFPDLHSELNLSSLELGDSALYFCASSAGGAEAFFGQGTRLTVV.

The V call is TRBV7-9, the J call TRBJ1-1; D is undetermined. Between the trimmed V and J ends, which lost 7 bases and 2 bases, there was a span of 11 bases. The CDR3 loop spans 13 amino acids. Germline V gene sequence: CDR1 SEHNR, CDR2 FQNEAQ (reference sequence). This chain's CDR3 is CASIPFVNTEAFF. The CDR3 coding sequence is TGTGCCAGCATCCCCTTTGTTAACACTGAAGCTTTCTTT.

V usage is TRBV6-6 and J usage is TRBJ1-2; D is unresolved. The CDR3 contains 12 residues. V lost 10 bases to trimming and J lost 2 bases, with 11 bases between them. CDR1 and CDR2 (germline): MNHNY, SVGAGI (reference sequence). The CDR3 DNA is TGTGCCATACTGCTCGGGAACTATGGCTACACCTTC. Amino acids: CAILLGNYGYTF.

This clone was seen a single time. The rearrangement uses TRBV5-1 and TRBJ2-2, with D hard to call. This CDR3 spans 13 amino acids. CDR1 is SGHRS and CDR2 is YFSETQ in the germline V gene. The V end was cut by 0 bases, the J end by 7 bases, with 7 bases between. The CDR3: CASSLGGFGELFF. The CDR3 region has the DNA TGCGCCAGCAGCTTGGGTGGCTTCGGGGAGCTGTTTTTT.

The V gene is TRBV6-5, the J gene TRBJ1-2, with TRBD1 identical over 7 bases. The V gene's germline CDR1 is MNHEY and CDR2 SVGAGI. J lost 8 bases, V lost 2 bases, and 8 bases had no gene match. CDR3 length: 14 amino acids. For the CDR3, the DNA is TGTGCCAGCAGTTACAGTGATGACAGGGAAGGCTACACCTTC. Amino acid sequence: CASSYSDDREGYTF.

This chain uses TRBV11-2 with TRBJ2-1; possibly TRBD1 for D (5 bases). CDR1 SGHAT and CDR2 FQNNGV come from the germline V gene. V was clipped by 1 base and J by 2 bases, with 9 bases between them. CDR3 length equals 15 residues. The CDR3 bases are TGTGCCAGCAGCTTAGCAGGGCTAGCCTACAATGAGCAGTTCTTC. Its translation is CASSLAGLAYNEQFF.